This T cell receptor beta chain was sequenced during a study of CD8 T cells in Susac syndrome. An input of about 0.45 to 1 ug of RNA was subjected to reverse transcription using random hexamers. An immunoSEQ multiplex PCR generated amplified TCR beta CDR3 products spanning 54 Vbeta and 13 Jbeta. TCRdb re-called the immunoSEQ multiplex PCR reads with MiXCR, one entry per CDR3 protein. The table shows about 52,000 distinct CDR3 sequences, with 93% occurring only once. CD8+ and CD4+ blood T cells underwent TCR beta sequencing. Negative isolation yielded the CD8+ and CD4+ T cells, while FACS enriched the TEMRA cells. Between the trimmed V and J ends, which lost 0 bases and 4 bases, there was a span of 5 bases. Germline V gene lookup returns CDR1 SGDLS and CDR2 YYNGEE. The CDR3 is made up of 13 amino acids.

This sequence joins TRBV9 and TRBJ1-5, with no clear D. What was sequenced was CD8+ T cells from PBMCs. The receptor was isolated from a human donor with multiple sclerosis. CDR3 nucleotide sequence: TGTGCCAGCAGCGTAGACGGAAATCAGCCCCAGCATTTT. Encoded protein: CASSVDGNQPQHF.